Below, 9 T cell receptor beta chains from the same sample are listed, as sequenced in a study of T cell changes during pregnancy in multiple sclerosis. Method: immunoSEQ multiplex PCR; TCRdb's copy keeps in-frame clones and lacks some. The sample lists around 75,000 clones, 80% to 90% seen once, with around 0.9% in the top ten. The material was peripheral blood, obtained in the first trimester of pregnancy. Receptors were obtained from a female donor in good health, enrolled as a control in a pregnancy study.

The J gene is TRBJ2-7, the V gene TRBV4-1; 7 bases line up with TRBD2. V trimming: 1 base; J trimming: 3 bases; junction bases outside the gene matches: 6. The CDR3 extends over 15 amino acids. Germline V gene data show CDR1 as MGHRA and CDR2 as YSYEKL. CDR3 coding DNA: TGCGCCAGCAGCCAAGGGGGGGGTCCCCTCTACGAGCAGTACTTC. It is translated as CASSQGGGPLYEQYF.

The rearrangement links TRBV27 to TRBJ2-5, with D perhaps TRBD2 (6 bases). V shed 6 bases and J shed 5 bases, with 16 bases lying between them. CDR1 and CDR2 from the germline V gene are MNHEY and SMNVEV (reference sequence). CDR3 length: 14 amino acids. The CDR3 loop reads CASSLASALETQYF. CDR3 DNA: TGTGCCAGCAGCTTGGCTAGCGCTTTGGAGACCCAGTACTTC.

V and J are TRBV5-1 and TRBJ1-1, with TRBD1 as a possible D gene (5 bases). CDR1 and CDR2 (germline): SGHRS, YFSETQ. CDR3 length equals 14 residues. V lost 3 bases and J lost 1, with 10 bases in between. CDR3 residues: CASSSGHGNTEAFF. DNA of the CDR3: TGCGCCAGCAGCTCTGGACACGGGAACACTGAAGCTTTCTTT.

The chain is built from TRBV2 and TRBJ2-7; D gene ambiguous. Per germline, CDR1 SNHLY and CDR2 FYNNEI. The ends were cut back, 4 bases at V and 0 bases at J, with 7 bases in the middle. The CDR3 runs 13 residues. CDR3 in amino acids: CASSAQVSYEQYF. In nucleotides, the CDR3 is TGTGCCAGCAGTGCCCAGGTCTCCTACGAGCAGTACTTC.

In nucleotides, the CDR3 is TGTGCCAGTAGGGCCCGCCGACAGGGCCTTAGCAATCAGCCCCAGCATTTT. Its protein product is CASRARRQGLSNQPQHF. The chain is built from TRBV19 and TRBJ1-5; TRBD1 aligns across 7 bases. The CDR3 is made up of 17 amino acids. Germline CDR1 reads LNHDA; CDR2 reads SQIVND (reference sequence). J lost 0 bases, V lost 6 bases, and 11 bases had no gene match.

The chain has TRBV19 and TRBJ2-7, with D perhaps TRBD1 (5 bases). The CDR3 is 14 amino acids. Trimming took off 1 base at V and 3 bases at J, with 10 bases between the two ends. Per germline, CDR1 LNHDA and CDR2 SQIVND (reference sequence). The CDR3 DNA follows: TGTGCCAGTAGTATAGGGGGCCGGAACTACGAGCAGTACTTC. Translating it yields CASSIGGRNYEQYF.

The CDR3 protein is CASSTDRGPEAFF. The CDR3 nucleotides read TGTGCCAGTAGTACGGACAGGGGCCCTGAAGCTTTCTTT. The chain carries TRBV19 and TRBJ1-1; the match to TRBD1 covers 9 bases. The J segment lost 6 bases and the V segment lost 4 bases, leaving 3 bases of the junction unmatched. This CDR3 is built from 13 residues. Per the germline V gene, CDR1 is LNHDA and CDR2 is SQIVND (reference sequence). Together with reference TRBV19 and TRBJ1-1, the CDR3 gives the full variable domain: DGGITQSPKYLFRKEGQNVTLSCEQNLNHDAMYWYRQDPGQGLRLIYYSQIVNDFQKGDIAEGYSVSREKKESFPLTVTSAQKNPTAFYLCASSTDRGPEAFFGQGTRLTVV.

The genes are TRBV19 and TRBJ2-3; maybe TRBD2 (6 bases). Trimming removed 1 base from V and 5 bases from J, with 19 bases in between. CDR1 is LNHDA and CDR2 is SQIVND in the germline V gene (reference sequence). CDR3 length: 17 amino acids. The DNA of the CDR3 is TGTGCCAGTAGTATAGGGGGAGGACTCGGCGTGAAAGATACGCAGTATTTT. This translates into CASSIGGGLGVKDTQYF.

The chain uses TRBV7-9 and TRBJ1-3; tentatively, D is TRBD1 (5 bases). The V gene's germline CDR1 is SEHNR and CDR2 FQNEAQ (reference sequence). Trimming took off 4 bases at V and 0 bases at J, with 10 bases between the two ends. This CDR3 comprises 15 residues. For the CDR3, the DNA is TGTGCCAGCAGCTCAGACAGAAACTCTGGAAACACCATATATTTT. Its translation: CASSSDRNSGNTIYF.